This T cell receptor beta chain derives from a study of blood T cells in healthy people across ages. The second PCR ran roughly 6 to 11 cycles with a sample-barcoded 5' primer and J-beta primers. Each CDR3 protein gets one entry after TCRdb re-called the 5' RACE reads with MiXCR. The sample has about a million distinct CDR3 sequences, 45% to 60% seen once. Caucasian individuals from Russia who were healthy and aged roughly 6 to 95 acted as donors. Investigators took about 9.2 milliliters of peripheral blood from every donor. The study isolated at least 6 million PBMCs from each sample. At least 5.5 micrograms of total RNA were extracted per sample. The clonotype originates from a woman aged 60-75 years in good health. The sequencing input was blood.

This CDR3 is CASNTRALAGVGETQYF. CDR3 nucleotide sequence: TGTGCCAGCAACACCAGGGCGCTAGCGGGAGTCGGGGAGACCCAGTACTTC. The chain uses TRBV27 and TRBJ2-5, with 10 bases identical to TRBD2. V gave up 7 bases and J gave up 5 bases; unmatched junction bases: 16. This CDR3 has 17 residues. Germline V gene sequence: CDR1 MNHEY, CDR2 SMNVEV (reference sequence).